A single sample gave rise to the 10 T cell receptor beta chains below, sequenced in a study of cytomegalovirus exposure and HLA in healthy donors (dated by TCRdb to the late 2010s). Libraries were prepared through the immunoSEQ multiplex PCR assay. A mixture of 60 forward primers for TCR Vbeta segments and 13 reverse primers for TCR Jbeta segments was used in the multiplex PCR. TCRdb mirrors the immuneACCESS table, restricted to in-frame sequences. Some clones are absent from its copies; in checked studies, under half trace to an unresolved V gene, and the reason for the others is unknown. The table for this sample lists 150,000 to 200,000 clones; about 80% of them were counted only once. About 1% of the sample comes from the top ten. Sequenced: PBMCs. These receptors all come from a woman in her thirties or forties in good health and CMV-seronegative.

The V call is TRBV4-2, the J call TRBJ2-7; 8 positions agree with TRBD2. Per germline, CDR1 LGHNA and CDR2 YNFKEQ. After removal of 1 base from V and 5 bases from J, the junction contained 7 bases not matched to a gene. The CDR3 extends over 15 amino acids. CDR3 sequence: CASSQVDSGKDEQYF. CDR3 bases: TGTGCCAGCAGCCAAGTCGATAGCGGGAAGGACGAGCAGTACTTC.

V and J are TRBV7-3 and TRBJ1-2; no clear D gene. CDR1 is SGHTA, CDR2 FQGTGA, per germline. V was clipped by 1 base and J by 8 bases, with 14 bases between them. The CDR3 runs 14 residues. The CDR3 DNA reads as TGTGCCAGCAGCTTAAATGGCGGTTCTGGGGGCTACACCTTC. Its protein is CASSLNGGSGGYTF.

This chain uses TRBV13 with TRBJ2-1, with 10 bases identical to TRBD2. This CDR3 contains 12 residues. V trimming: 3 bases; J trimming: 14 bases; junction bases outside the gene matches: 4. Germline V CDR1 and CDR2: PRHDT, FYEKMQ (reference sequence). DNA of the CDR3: TGTGCCAGCAGCTTGCTAGCGGGAGTAAAGTTCTTC. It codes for CASSLLAGVKFF.

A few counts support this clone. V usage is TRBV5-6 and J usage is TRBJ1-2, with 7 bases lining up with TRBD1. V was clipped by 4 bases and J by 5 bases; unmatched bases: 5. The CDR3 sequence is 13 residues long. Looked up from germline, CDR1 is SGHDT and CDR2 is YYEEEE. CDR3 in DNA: TGTGCCAGCAGCCCGGGACAGACTTATGGCTACACCTTC. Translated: CASSPGQTYGYTF. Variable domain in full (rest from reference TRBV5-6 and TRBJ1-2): DAGVTQSPTHLIKTRGQQVTLRCSPKSGHDTVSWYQQALGQGPQFIFQYYEEEERQRGNFPDRFSGHQFPNYSSELNVNALLLGDSALYLCASSPGQTYGYTFGSGTRLTVV.

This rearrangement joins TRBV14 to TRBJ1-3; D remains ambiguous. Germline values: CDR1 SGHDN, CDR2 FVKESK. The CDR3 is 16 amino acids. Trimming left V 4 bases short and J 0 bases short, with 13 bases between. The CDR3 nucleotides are TGTGCCAGCAGCCCACTAGTGGGCCCCTCTGGAAACACCATATATTTT. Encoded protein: CASSPLVGPSGNTIYF. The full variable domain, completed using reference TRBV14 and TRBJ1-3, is EAGVTQFPSHSVIEKGQTVTLRCDPISGHDNLYWYRRVMGKEIKFLLHFVKESKQDESGMPNNRFLAERTGGTYSTLKVQPAELEDSGVYFCASSPLVGPSGNTIYFGEGSWLTVV.

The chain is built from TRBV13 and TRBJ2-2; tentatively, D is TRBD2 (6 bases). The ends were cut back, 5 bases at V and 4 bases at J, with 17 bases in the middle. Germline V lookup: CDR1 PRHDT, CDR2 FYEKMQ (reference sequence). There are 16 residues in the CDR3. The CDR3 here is CASSRSTSRGTGELFF. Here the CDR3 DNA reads TGTGCCAGCAGCCGTTCGACTAGTAGGGGCACCGGGGAGCTGTTTTTT.

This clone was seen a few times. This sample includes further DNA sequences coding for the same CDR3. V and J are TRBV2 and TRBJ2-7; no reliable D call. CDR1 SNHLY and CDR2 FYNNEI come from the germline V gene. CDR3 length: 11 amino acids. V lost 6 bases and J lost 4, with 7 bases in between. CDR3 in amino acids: CASSPTYEQYF. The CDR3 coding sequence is TGTGCCAGCAGCCCTACTTACGAGCAGTACTTC.

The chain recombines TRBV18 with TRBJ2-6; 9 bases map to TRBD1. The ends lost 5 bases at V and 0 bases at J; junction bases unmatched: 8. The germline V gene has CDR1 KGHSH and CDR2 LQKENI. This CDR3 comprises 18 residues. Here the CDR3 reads CASSWDREERSGANVLTF. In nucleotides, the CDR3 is TGTGCCAGCTCATGGGACAGGGAGGAACGCTCTGGGGCCAACGTCCTGACTTTC. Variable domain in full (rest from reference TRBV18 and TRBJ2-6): NAGVMQNPRHLVRRRGQEARLRCSPMKGHSHVYWYRQLPEEGLKFMVYLQKENIIDESGMPKERFSAEFPKEGPSILRIQQVVRGDSAAYFCASSWDREERSGANVLTFGAGSRLTVL.

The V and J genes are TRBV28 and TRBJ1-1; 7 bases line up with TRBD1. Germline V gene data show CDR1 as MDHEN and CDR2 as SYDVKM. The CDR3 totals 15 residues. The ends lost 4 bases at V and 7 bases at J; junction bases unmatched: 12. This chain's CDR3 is CASSSRTGKTGEAFF. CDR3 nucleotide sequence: TGTGCCAGCAGTTCACGGACAGGAAAGACGGGTGAAGCTTTCTTT.

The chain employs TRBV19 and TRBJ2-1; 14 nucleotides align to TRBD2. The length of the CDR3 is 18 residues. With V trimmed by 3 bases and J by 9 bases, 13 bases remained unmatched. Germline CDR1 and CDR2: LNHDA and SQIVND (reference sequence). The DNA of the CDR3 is TGTGCCAGTAGTATGAAAGGGACTAGCGGGAGCTTTCAGGGTGAGCAGTTCTTC. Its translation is CASSMKGTSGSFQGEQFF.